A single sample is the source of the 8 T cell receptor beta chains below, sequenced in a study of T cell repertoires and HLA-DP antigens (dated by TCRdb to the late 2010s). The antigens of these receptors remain unknown. Libraries were prepared through the immunoSEQ multiplex PCR assay. TCRdb's version of the immuneACCESS table is confined to in-frame rearrangements and falls short of the full clone set. An unresolved V gene accounts for under half of the shortfall where checked; the remainder is of unknown origin. Recorded for this sample are some 110,000 clones; approximately 92% of them occurred a single time. In total, the top ten clones hold approximately 0.29% of the sample. The specimen sequenced was CD4+ T cells from PBMCs. Receptor source: a woman aged 18-29 years in good health and CMV-seronegative.

The V gene is TRBV4-3, the J gene TRBJ2-7; no firm D call. Trimming left V 5 bases short and J 10 bases short, with 27 bases between. CDR3 length: 16 residues. Germline CDR1 and CDR2: LGHNA and YSLEER. The CDR3, as DNA: TGCGCCAGCAGCGTCAAGGGTCAGGATCTCGTACCCGGTCAGTACGTC. As protein: CASSVKGQDLVPGQYV.

The V call is TRBV5-1, the J call TRBJ2-3; D uncertain. Trimming left V 0 bases short and J 2 bases short, with 1 base between. This CDR3 is built from 12 residues. Germline CDR1 reads SGHRS; CDR2 reads YFSETQ. CDR3 loop: CASSLATDTQYF. In nucleotides, the CDR3 is TGCGCCAGCAGCTTGGCCACAGATACGCAGTATTTT.

This chain joins TRBV19 and TRBJ1-5; D gene uncertain. Between the trimmed V and J ends, which lost 8 bases and 3 bases, there was a span of 17 bases. The CDR3 covers 15 residues. Germline assignment: CDR1 LNHDA and CDR2 SQIVND (reference sequence). CDR3 residues: CASQQSWGSNQPQHF. In DNA form, the CDR3 reads TGTGCCAGTCAACAAAGCTGGGGATCCAATCAGCCCCAGCATTTT.

The chain recombines TRBV19 with TRBJ2-3; 14 bases match TRBD2. CDR1 and CDR2 (germline): LNHDA, SQIVND (reference sequence). J was trimmed by 1 base and V by 5 bases; bases with no gene match: 2. This CDR3 is 16 amino acids long. CDR3 coding DNA: TGTGCCAGTAGTCAGGGACTAGCGGGAGGCACAGATACGCAGTATTTT. It encodes CASSQGLAGGTDTQYF.

This clone was recorded only once. This sequence joins TRBV28 and TRBJ1-2; D remains unclear. Germline CDR1 reads MDHEN; CDR2 reads SYDVKM. This CDR3 has 14 residues. The germline V and J ends were trimmed by 5 bases and 2 bases, with 12 bases remaining between them. In DNA, the CDR3 is TGTGCCAGCAGTGTCCCCCGGGCCAACTATGGCTACACCTTC. Translating gives CASSVPRANYGYTF.

V gene TRBV7-9 combines with J gene TRBJ1-6; no firm D call. CDR1 and CDR2 from the germline V gene are SEHNR and FQNEAQ (reference sequence). This CDR3 comprises 15 residues. V lost 3 bases and J lost 7, with 13 bases in between. The CDR3 DNA reads TGTGCCAGCAGCTTCCAGAGCCCCGGAAATTCACCCCTCCACTTT. It encodes CASSFQSPGNSPLHF.

V usage is TRBV6-1 and J usage is TRBJ2-1, with a weak D call TRBD1 (6 bases). Per germline, CDR1 MNHNS and CDR2 SASEGT. The V end lost 7 bases, the J end lost 8 bases, and 18 bases lay between the germline ends. The length of the CDR3 is 14 residues. Here the CDR3 reads CASTGSGVGDEQFF. CDR3 sequence (DNA): TGTGCCAGCACAGGATCAGGGGTTGGGGATGAGCAGTTCTTC.

V is TRBV28 and J is TRBJ1-2, with D tentatively TRBD1 (5 bases). Trimming shortened V by 3 bases and J by 2 bases, and 7 bases separated the two germline ends. The CDR3 runs to 13 residues. From germline, CDR1 is MDHEN and CDR2 SYDVKM. This CDR3 is CASSFRGNYGYTF. The CDR3 DNA reads as TGTGCCAGCAGTTTCCGGGGGAACTATGGCTACACCTTC.